A single sample is the source of the 2 T cell receptor beta chains below, sequenced in a study of blood T cell repertoires in COVID-19. Data came from immunoSEQ multiplex PCR; TCRdb stores just in-frame clones and leaves some out. The repertoire includes roughly 170,000 clones, 80% to 90% of them detected once, and around 20% sits in the top ten. Sample: peripheral blood. The receptor source for this set is an older man with active or convalescent COVID-19.

This rearrangement joins TRBV24-1 to TRBJ1-3; D is ambiguous. Trimming took off 3 bases at V and 2 bases at J, with 10 bases between the two ends. Germline V lookup: CDR1 KGHDR, CDR2 SFDVKD. The CDR3 covers 15 residues. This chain's CDR3 is CATSDARGTGNTIYF. CDR3 coding DNA: TGTGCCACCAGTGATGCTCGGGGAACTGGAAACACCATATATTTT.

This sequence joins TRBV24-1 and TRBJ1-2; 7 bases are shared with TRBD1. J gave up 5 bases and V 4 bases, and 9 bases lay outside the gene matches. CDR1 and CDR2 (germline): KGHDR, SFDVKD. The CDR3 runs to 15 residues. The CDR3 region is CATSDPGQPLYGYTF. CDR3 DNA: TGTGCCACCAGTGACCCGGGACAGCCCCTATATGGCTACACCTTC.